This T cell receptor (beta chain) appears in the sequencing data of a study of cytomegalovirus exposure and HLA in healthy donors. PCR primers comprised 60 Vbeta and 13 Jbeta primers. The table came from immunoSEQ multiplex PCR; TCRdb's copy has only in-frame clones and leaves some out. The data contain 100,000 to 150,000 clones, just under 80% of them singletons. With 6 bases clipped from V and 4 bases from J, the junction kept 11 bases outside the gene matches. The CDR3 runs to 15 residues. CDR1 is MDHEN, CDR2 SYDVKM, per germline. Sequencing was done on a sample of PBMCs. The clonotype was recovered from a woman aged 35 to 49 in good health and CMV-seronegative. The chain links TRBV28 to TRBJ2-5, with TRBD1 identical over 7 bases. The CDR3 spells CASSSAGGVGETQYF. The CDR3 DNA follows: TGTGCCAGCAGCTCGGCAGGGGGAGTAGGAGAGACCCAGTACTTC. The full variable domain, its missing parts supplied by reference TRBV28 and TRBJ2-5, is DVKVTQSSRYLVKRTGEKVFLECVQDMDHENMFWYRQDPGLGLRLIYFSYDVKMKEKGDIPEGYSVSREKKERFSLILESASTNQTSMYLCASSSAGGVGETQYFGPGTRLLVL.